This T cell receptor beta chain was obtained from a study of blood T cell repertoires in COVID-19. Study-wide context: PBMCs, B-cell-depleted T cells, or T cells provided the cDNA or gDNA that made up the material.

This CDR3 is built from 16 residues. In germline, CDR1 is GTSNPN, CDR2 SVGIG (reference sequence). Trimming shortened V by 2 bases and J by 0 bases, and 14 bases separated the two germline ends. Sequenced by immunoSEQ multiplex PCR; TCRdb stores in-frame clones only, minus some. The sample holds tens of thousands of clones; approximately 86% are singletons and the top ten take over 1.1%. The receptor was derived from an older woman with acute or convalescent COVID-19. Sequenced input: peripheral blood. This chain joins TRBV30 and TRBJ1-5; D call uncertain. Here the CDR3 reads CAWSLRVTGSNQPQHF. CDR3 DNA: TGTGCCTGGAGTCTTCGGGTTACGGGTAGCAATCAGCCCCAGCATTTT.